This T cell receptor (beta chain) was obtained from a study of blood T cell repertoires in COVID-19. As for the study in general: Whether acute or convalescent, the COVID-19 samples came from the United States, Italy and Spain. Nucleic acid was either cDNA or gDNA, and it came from T cells, B-cell-depleted T cells, or PBMCs.

Profiled with immunoSEQ multiplex PCR; TCRdb holds only in-frame clones, not every one. The table records about 40,000 clones, approximately 90% of them present only once. This TCR derives from a man in his 70s with active COVID-19. Material: peripheral blood.

This CDR3 reads CSASNGFNEKLFF. CDR3 coding DNA: TGCAGTGCTAGTAACGGGTTTAATGAAAAACTGTTTTTT. This rearrangement joins TRBV20-1 to TRBJ1-4, with unresolved D. The V gene lost 3 bases and the J gene lost 4 bases, with 9 bases spanning the gap. CDR1 and CDR2 from the germline V gene are DFQATT and SNEGSKA (reference sequence). This CDR3 contains 13 residues.